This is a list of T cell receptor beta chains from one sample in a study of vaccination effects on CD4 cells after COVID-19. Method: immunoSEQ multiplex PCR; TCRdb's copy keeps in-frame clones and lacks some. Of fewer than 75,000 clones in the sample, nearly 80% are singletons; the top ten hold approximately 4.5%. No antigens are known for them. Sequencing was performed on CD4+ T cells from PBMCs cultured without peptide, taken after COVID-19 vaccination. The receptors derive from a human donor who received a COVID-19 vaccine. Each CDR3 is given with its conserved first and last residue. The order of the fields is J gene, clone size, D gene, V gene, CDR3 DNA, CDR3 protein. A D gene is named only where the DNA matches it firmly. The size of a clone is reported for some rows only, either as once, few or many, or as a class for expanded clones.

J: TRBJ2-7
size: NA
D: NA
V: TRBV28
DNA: TGTGCCAGCAGTTTAAATTGGGCAAAAGCCTACGAGCAGTACTTC
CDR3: CASSLNWAKAYEQYF

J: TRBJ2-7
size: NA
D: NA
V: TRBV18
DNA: TGTGCCAGCTCACCGGCGAGTTCCTACGAGCAGTACTTC
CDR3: CASSPASSYEQYF

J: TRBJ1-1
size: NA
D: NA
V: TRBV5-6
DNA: TGTGCCAGCAGCCGATGGGACTATCAGAACACTGAAGCTTTCTTT
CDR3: CASSRWDYQNTEAFF

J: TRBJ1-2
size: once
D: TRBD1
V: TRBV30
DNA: TGTGCCTGGAGTGTACGTTTCGGGACAGGGGATGGCTACACCTTC
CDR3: CAWSVRFGTGDGYTF

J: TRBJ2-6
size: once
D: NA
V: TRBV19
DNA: TGTGCCAGTAGGAGGGACACAAGATTTCTCTCTGGGGCCAACGTCCTGACTTTC
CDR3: CASRRDTRFLSGANVLTF

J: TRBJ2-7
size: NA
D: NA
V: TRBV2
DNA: TGTGCCAGCACTTCGACAAGTTTTTACAGCGAGCAGTACTTC
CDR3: CASTSTSFYSEQYF

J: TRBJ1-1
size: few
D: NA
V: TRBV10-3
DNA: TGTGCCATCAGTGATGTAGGGTTAATGAACACTGAAGCTTTCTTT
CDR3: CAISDVGLMNTEAFF

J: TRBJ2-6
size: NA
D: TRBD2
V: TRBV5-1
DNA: TGCGCCAGCAATTTGGGGGGGTCTGGGGCCAACGTCCTGACTTTC
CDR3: CASNLGGSGANVLTF

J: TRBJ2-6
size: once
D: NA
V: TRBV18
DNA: TGTGCCAGCTCACCGGCCCGCGGGGGACAGATTAGCTCTGGGGCCAACGTCCTGACTTTC
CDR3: CASSPARGGQISSGANVLTF

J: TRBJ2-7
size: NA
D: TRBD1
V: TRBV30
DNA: TGTGCCTGGGGACAGGGAGTATGGGAGCAGTACTTC
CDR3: CAWGQGVWEQYF

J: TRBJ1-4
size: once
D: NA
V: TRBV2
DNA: TGTGCCAGCAGGGGTTTAAATGAAAAACTGTTTTTT
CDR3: CASRGLNEKLFF